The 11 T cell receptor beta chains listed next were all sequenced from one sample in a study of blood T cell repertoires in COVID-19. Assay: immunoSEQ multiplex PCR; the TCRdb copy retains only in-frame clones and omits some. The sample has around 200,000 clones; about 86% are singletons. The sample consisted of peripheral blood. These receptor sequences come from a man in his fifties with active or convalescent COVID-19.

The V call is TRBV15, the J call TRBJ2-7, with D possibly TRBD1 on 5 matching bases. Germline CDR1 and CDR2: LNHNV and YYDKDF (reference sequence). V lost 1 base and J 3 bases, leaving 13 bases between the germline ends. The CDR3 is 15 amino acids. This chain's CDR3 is CATSRAWGSHYEQYF. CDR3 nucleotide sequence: TGTGCCACCAGCAGAGCCTGGGGCAGCCACTACGAGCAGTACTTC. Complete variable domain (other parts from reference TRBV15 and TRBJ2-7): DAMVIQNPRYQVTQFGKPVTLSCSQTLNHNVMYWYQQKSSQAPKLLFHYYDKDFNNEADTPDNFQSRRPNTSFCFLDIRSPGLGDTAMYLCATSRAWGSHYEQYFGPGTRLTVT.

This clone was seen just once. The CDR3 DNA sequence: TGTGCCACCGCGGGTCGAGAGACCCAGTACTTC. Its protein is CATAGRETQYF. The chain uses TRBV2 and TRBJ2-5; D perhaps matches TRBD2 (5 bases). The germline V gene encodes CDR1 SNHLY and CDR2 FYNNEI. CDR3 size: 11 residues. Trimming cost V 10 bases and J 4 bases, with 10 bases left between them. Filled out from reference TRBV2 and TRBJ2-5, the complete variable domain reads EPEVTQTPSHQVTQMGQEVILRCVPISNHLYFYWYRQILGQKVEFLVSFYNNEISEKSEIFDDQFSVERPDGSNFTLKIRSTKLEDSAMYFCATAGRETQYFGPGTRLLVL.

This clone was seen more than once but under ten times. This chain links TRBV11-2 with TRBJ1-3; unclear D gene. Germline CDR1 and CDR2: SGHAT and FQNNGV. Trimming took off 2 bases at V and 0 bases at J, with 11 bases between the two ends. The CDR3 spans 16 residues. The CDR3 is CASSLRGLSSGNTIYF. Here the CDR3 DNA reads TGTGCCAGCAGCTTAAGAGGCCTGAGCTCTGGAAACACCATATATTTT.

The CDR3 here is CASSIGGQRYEQYF. CDR3 DNA: TGTGCCAGTAGTATAGGAGGGCAGCGCTACGAGCAGTACTTC. The chain has TRBV19 and TRBJ2-7, with D perhaps matching TRBD2 (5 bases). The CDR3 sequence is 14 residues long. CDR1 is LNHDA and CDR2 is SQIVND in the germline V gene (reference sequence). The V end was cut by 1 base, the J end by 3 bases, with 10 bases between.

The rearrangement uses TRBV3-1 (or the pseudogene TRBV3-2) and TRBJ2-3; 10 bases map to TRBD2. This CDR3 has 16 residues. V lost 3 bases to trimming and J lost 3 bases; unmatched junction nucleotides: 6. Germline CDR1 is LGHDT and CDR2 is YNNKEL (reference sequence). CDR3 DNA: TGTGCCAGCAGCCAGTCTACTAGCGGGGTTACAGATACGCAGTATTTT. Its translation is CASSQSTSGVTDTQYF.

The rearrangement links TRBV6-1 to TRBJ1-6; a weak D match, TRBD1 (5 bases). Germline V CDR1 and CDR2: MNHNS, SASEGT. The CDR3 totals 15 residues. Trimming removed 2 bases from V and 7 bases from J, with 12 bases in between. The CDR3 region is CASSEPQGGNSPLHF. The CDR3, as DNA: TGTGCCAGCAGTGAACCCCAGGGAGGGAATTCACCCCTCCACTTT.

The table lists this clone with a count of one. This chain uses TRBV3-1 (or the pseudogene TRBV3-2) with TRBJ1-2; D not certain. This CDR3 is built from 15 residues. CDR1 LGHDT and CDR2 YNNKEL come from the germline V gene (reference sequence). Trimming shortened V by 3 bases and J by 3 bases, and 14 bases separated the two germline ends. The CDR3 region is CASSHLEVGDYGYTF. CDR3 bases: TGTGCCAGCAGCCACCTTGAGGTAGGAGACTATGGCTACACCTTC.

In nucleotides, the CDR3 is TGTGCCAGCAGCGCTCCCCCCAGGGGAGTCTCCTACAATGAGCAGTTCTTC. Its protein is CASSAPPRGVSYNEQFF. This rearrangement joins TRBV7-9 to TRBJ2-1, with a possible D match to TRBD1 (6 bases). CDR3 length equals 17 residues. Trimming left V 5 bases short and J 0 bases short, with 17 bases between. Germline V CDR1 and CDR2: SEHNR, FQNEAQ (reference sequence). Looking up the rest from reference TRBV7-9 and TRBJ2-1 gives the full variable domain: DTGVSQNPRHKITKRGQNVTFRCDPISEHNRLYWYRQTLGQGPEFLTYFQNEAQLEKSRLLSDRFSAERPKGSFSTLEIQRTEQGDSAMYLCASSAPPRGVSYNEQFFGPGTRLTVL.

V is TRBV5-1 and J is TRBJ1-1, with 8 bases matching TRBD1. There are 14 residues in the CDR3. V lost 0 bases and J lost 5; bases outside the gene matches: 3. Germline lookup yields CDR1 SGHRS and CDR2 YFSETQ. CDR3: CASSLVQGGTEAFF. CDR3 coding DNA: TGCGCCAGCAGCTTGGTACAGGGGGGAACTGAAGCTTTCTTT.

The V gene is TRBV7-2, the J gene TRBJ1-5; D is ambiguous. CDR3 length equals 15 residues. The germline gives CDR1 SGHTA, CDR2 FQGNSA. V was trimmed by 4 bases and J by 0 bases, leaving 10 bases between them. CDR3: CASSSDKNSNQPQHF. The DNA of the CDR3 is TGTGCCAGCAGCTCTGACAAGAATAGCAATCAGCCCCAGCATTTT.

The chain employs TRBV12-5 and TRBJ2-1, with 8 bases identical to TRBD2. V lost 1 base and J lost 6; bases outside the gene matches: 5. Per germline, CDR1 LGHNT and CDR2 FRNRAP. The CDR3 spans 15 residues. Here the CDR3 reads CASGLGPLAGNEQFF. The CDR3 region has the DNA TGTGCTAGTGGTTTGGGCCCCCTAGCGGGCAATGAGCAGTTCTTC.